This T cell receptor (beta chain) was documented in a study of cytomegalovirus exposure and HLA in healthy donors. Study information: A preliminary data release comprised 70 million to 95 million unique TCRs obtained from HLA-typed donors. The study, taken as a whole, reports: According to a later analysis, most TCR beta chains associated with CMV appeared HLA-restricted. Solely CMV serostatus was available to characterize immune exposure. According to an earlier analysis, most TCR beta V segments yielded productive rearrangements about 90% or about 30% of the time.

Concerning this clone itself: The antigen is undetermined.

PCR used 60 Vbeta primers and 13 Jbeta primers. Profiling relied on immunoSEQ multiplex PCR, and the TCRdb table lists in-frame clones only, not all of them. The profile shows roughly 130,000 clones, 82% of them singletons. The TCR originated in a male donor in good health and CMV-seropositive. The sample consisted of PBMCs.

The CDR3 spells CASSRNTGELFF. CDR3 in DNA: TGTGCCAGCAGTAGGAACACCGGGGAGCTGTTTTTT. The chain joins TRBV13 to TRBJ2-2; no firm D call. CDR1 and CDR2 from the germline V gene are PRHDT and FYEKMQ (reference sequence). V was shortened by 6 bases and J by 1 base, with 3 bases between the two germline ends. The CDR3 is made up of 12 amino acids. Supplemented by reference TRBV13 and TRBJ2-2, the full variable domain reads AAGVIQSPRHLIKEKRETATLKCYPIPRHDTVYWYQQGPGQDPQFLISFYEKMQSDKGSIPDRFSAQQFSDYHSELNMSSLELGDSALYFCASSRNTGELFFGEGSRLTVL.